One sample yielded the 21 T cell receptor beta chains listed below, sequenced in a study of shared clonotypes between healthy human individuals. Profiled with immunoSEQ multiplex PCR; TCRdb holds only in-frame clones, not every one. This table holds approximately 740,000 clones, approximately 74% found once. The specimen sequenced was memory CD4+ T cells sorted from blood. The subset was: CD45RA-negative fraction. The receptor source for this set is a woman aged 30 to 39 in good health.

In its sample, this clone was seen once. The chain recombines TRBV2 with TRBJ2-2; no reliable D call. The ends were cut back, 8 bases at V and 0 bases at J, with 7 bases in the middle. Germline CDR1 and CDR2: SNHLY and FYNNEI. This CDR3 has 13 residues. The CDR3 bases are TGTGCCAGCGGGCGACCGAACACCGGGGAGCTGTTTTTT. It yields the protein CASGRPNTGELFF.

Worth noting for this clone: The sample carries other DNA sequences with the same CDR3. The genes are TRBV19 and TRBJ2-1, with 9 bases aligning to TRBD2. Germline V lookup: CDR1 LNHDA, CDR2 SQIVND (reference sequence). CDR3 length equals 15 residues. V shed 6 bases, J shed 0 bases, and the junction held 3 bases outside the gene matches. The CDR3 sequence: CASSSSGSSYNEQFF. CDR3 bases: TGTGCCAGTAGCAGTAGCGGGAGCTCCTACAATGAGCAGTTCTTC. Supplemented by reference TRBV19 and TRBJ2-1, the full variable domain reads DGGITQSPKYLFRKEGQNVTLSCEQNLNHDAMYWYRQDPGQGLRLIYYSQIVNDFQKGDIAEGYSVSREKKESFPLTVTSAQKNPTAFYLCASSSSGSSYNEQFFGPGTRLTVL.

This clone was observed many times. The V call is TRBV29-1, the J call TRBJ2-5; D might be TRBD2 (7 bases). The CDR3 sequence is 18 residues long. Per the germline V gene, CDR1 is SQVTM and CDR2 is ANQGSEA. V lost 2 bases and J lost 4, with 26 bases in between. As DNA, the CDR3 is TGCAGCGTTGAAAAACCTCTTGACAGGCCCGGCGGGGGAGAGACCCAGTACTTC. This gives the protein CSVEKPLDRPGGGETQYF. Full variable domain (missing parts from reference TRBV29-1 and TRBJ2-5): SAVISQKPSRDICQRGTSLTIQCQVDSQVTMMFWYRQQPGQSLTLIATANQGSEATYESGFVIDKFPISRPNLTFSTLTVSNMSPEDSSIYLCSVEKPLDRPGGGETQYFGPGTRLLVL.

This chain links TRBV28 with TRBJ2-4; D tentatively reads TRBD1 or TRBD2 (5 bases each). The CDR3 is made up of 14 amino acids. V lost 5 bases and J lost 5, with 13 bases in between. Per germline, CDR1 MDHEN and CDR2 SYDVKM. CDR3 amino acids: CASSTSGAQNIQYF. Written as DNA, the CDR3 is TGTGCCAGCAGTACCTCCGGGGCCCAAAACATTCAGTACTTC.

The chain recombines TRBV6-1 with TRBJ2-3; TRBD2 matches at 8 bases. CDR1 MNHNS and CDR2 SASEGT come from the germline V gene. V lost 7 bases, J lost 5 bases, and 8 bases stayed unmatched. The CDR3 extends over 14 amino acids. CDR3 bases: TGTGCCAGCATAACAGCGGGAGCTGGAGATACGCAGTATTTT. Residues: CASITAGAGDTQYF.

This clone was counted ten times or more. V usage is TRBV19 and J usage is TRBJ1-3; no clear D gene. V was cut by 6 bases and J by 0 bases, with 12 bases left in between. CDR1 LNHDA and CDR2 SQIVND come from the germline V gene (reference sequence). The CDR3 covers 15 residues. The CDR3 nucleotides are TGTGCCAGTAGGCAAGGGAGCCACTCTGGAAACACCATATATTTT. This sequence encodes CASRQGSHSGNTIYF.

This clone was counted once. The chain recombines TRBV19 with TRBJ2-7; 8 bases are shared with TRBD1. The ends lost 3 bases at V and 5 bases at J; junction bases unmatched: 3. The CDR3 contains 13 residues. Germline V gene data show CDR1 as LNHDA and CDR2 as SQIVND (reference sequence). The CDR3 is CASSISRGHEQYF. The CDR3 coding sequence is TGTGCCAGTAGTATCAGCAGGGGGCACGAGCAGTACTTC.

The chain recombines TRBV7-2 with TRBJ1-3, with a weak D call TRBD1 (5 bases). Germline CDR1 is SGHTA and CDR2 is FQGNSA. The V end was cut by 1 base, the J end by 1 base, with 11 bases between. The CDR3 extends over 16 amino acids. CDR3 loop: CASSLGGDFSGNTIYF. The CDR3 coding sequence is TGTGCCAGCAGCTTAGGGGGGGACTTTTCTGGAAACACCATATATTTT.

Worth noting for this clone: A much larger clone differs by one base, so this may be a read error. The CDR3 region is CASNKSGTGAGNTIYF. For the CDR3, the DNA is TGTGCCAGCAACAAATCCGGGACAGGGGCTGGAAACACCATATATTTT. The genes are TRBV7-9 and TRBJ1-3; the match to TRBD1 covers 10 bases. V lost 7 bases and J lost 2; bases outside the gene matches: 8. CDR1 is SEHNR, CDR2 FQNEAQ, per germline (reference sequence). CDR3 length: 16 amino acids. Full variable domain (missing parts from reference TRBV7-9 and TRBJ1-3): DTGVSQNPRHKITKRGQNVTFRCDPISEHNRLYWYRQTLGQGPEFLTYFQNEAQLEKSRLLSDRFSAERPKGSFSTLEIQRTEQGDSAMYLCASNKSGTGAGNTIYFGEGSWLTVV.

The CDR3 sequence: CASSYGHAGVEKLFF. In DNA, the CDR3 is TGTGCCAGCAGTTACGGTCACGCAGGGGTAGAAAAACTGTTTTTT. V usage is TRBV6-5 and J usage is TRBJ1-4, with D maybe TRBD1 (6 bases). The CDR3 runs 15 residues. Germline CDR1 is MNHEY and CDR2 is SVGAGI. The V and J ends lost 2 bases and 8 bases respectively, with 15 bases between them.

This clone has only a few counts. The sample carries other DNA sequences with the same CDR3. The rearrangement uses TRBV5-1 and TRBJ2-1; D gene ambiguous. The V gene lost 0 bases and the J gene lost 1 base, with 11 bases spanning the gap. In germline, CDR1 is SGHRS, CDR2 YFSETQ. The CDR3 has 16 residues. The CDR3 here is CASSLEAFSSYNEQFF. Written as DNA, the CDR3 is TGCGCCAGCAGCTTGGAAGCTTTTAGTTCCTACAATGAGCAGTTCTTC.

This clone was observed once. V is TRBV6-5 and J is TRBJ1-3, with 7 bases that match TRBD1. V shed 6 bases, J shed 0 bases, and the junction held 5 bases outside the gene matches. The germline CDR1 and CDR2 sequences are MNHEY and SVGAGI. This CDR3 region has 15 residues. The CDR3 sequence: CASRDNRGSGNTIYF. Here the CDR3 DNA reads TGTGCCAGCAGGGACAACAGGGGCTCTGGAAACACCATATATTTT.

The V call is TRBV6-5, the J call TRBJ1-1; the D is unclear. Germline CDR1 reads MNHEY; CDR2 reads SVGAGI. V lost 0 bases and J lost 0, with 8 bases in between. There are 15 residues in the CDR3. CDR3 loop: CASSYSFTLNTEAFF. The DNA of the CDR3 is TGTGCCAGCAGTTACTCGTTTACACTGAACACTGAAGCTTTCTTT.

The chain is built from TRBV4-1 and TRBJ2-7, with TRBD1 identical over 7 bases. CDR1 is MGHRA and CDR2 is YSYEKL in the germline V gene. V trimming: 0 bases; J trimming: 3 bases; junction bases outside the gene matches: 14. This CDR3 has 18 residues. The CDR3 loop is CASSQERGQAAAFYEQYF. DNA for the CDR3: TGCGCCAGCAGCCAAGAACGAGGACAGGCCGCAGCCTTCTACGAGCAGTACTTC.

This clone occurred a few times. V usage is TRBV11-3 and J usage is TRBJ2-1, with D unclear. Germline loops: CDR1 SGHNT, CDR2 YENEEA. This CDR3 comprises 13 residues. Trimming shortened V by 9 bases and J by 1 base, and 10 bases separated the two germline ends. The CDR3 DNA follows: TGTGCCAGAAGGTCAGGTTCCTACAATGAGCAGTTCTTC. Protein product: CARRSGSYNEQFF. The variable domain in full, completed from reference TRBV11-3 and TRBJ2-1, reads EAGVVQSPRYKIIEKKQPVAFWCNPISGHNTLYWYLQNLGQGPELLIRYENEEAVDDSQLPKDRFSAERLKGVDSTLKIQPAELGDSAVYLCARRSGSYNEQFFGPGTRLTVL.

The chain is built from TRBV7-6 and TRBJ1-1; 9 positions agree with TRBD1. Looked up from germline, CDR1 is SGHVS and CDR2 is FNYEAQ. The CDR3 is 14 residues long. J lost 1 base, V lost 5 bases, and 2 bases had no gene match. The CDR3 DNA reads as TGTGCCAGCAGCGTACAGGGGGCGAACACTGAAGCTTTCTTT. This codes for CASSVQGANTEAFF.

Concerning this clone itself: An end of the junction does not agree with germline; a read error may underlie this. This sample includes further DNA sequences coding for the same CDR3. V usage is TRBV18 and J usage is TRBJ1-5; D might be TRBD1 (6 bases). CDR3 length: 13 residues. Germline CDR1 is KGHSH and CDR2 is LQKENI. The CDR3 nucleotides read TGTGCCAGCTCTCCGGACAGCAACCAGCCCCAGCATTTT. Amino acids: CASSPDSNQPQHF.

This rearrangement joins TRBV5-1 to TRBJ2-7, with D possibly matching TRBD1 (6 bases). Germline V gene lookup returns CDR1 SGHRS and CDR2 YFSETQ. The CDR3 spans 14 residues. V lost 0 bases to trimming and J lost 2 bases, with 9 bases between them. CDR3 nucleotide sequence: TGCGCCAGCAGCTTGGCAGGGGCCCCCTACGAGCAGTACTTC. Translation: CASSLAGAPYEQYF.

In the case of this clone: This sample also contains other DNA sequences that code for the same CDR3. This rearrangement joins TRBV4-1 to TRBJ2-5, with a possible D match to TRBD2 (5 bases). Germline lookup yields CDR1 MGHRA and CDR2 YSYEKL. V was pared by 0 bases and J by 5 bases, with 10 bases between. CDR3 length equals 14 residues. The CDR3 DNA sequence: TGCGCCAGCAGCCAAGATCCAGGAGGCGAGACCCAGTACTTC. Translated: CASSQDPGGETQYF.

The gene calls are TRBV6-6 and TRBJ2-1, with D possibly matching TRBD1 (5 bases). Trimming shortened V by 4 bases and J by 5 bases, and 12 bases separated the two germline ends. The length of the CDR3 is 14 residues. Germline CDR1 is MNHNY and CDR2 is SVGAGI (reference sequence). The CDR3 sequence is CASSFQGENNEQFF. DNA for the CDR3: TGTGCCAGCAGTTTTCAGGGTGAGAACAATGAGCAGTTCTTC.

Worth noting for this clone: Other DNA sequences from this sample encode an identical CDR3 as well. This sequence joins TRBV6-5 and TRBJ1-2; 7 positions match TRBD1. This CDR3 has 13 residues. CDR1 is MNHEY and CDR2 is SVGAGI in the germline V gene. The J segment lost 7 bases and the V segment lost 0 bases, leaving 2 bases of the junction unmatched. CDR3 DNA sequence: TGTGCCAGCAGTTACTCCAACAGGGGTGGCTACACCTTC. Protein: CASSYSNRGGYTF.